The present TCR beta chain was sequenced within a study of shared clonotypes between healthy human individuals. Study summary: The donor group consisted of a couple of women and three men, aged 18 to 49.

Trimming removed 2 bases from V and 4 bases from J, with 5 bases in between. Per the germline V gene, CDR1 is SGHTA and CDR2 is FQGTGA. This CDR3 is built from 12 residues. Study-level findings and limits: The researchers took only blood, and tissue repertoires probably look different.

Points on this clone: The antigen remains undetermined.

The authors ran unsorted PBMC replicate PCRs on about 310 ng DNA, 25,000 to 35,000 T cell genomes. Generated by immunoSEQ multiplex PCR, the TCRdb table keeps only in-frame clones and is missing some. The sample lists some 500,000 clones, roughly 85% occurring once. Material for sequencing was PBMCs. V and J are TRBV7-3 and TRBJ2-5; no clear D. The source of this sequence is a woman aged 35 to 49 in good health. Some clones in this sample may be carry-over from other donors' samples. CDR3: CASSLGLETQYF. The CDR3, as DNA: TGTGCCAGCAGCTTAGGTCTAGAGACCCAGTACTTC.